These T cell receptor beta chains were read from a single sample in a study of blood T cell repertoires in COVID-19. Data came from immunoSEQ multiplex PCR; TCRdb stores just in-frame clones and leaves some out. This table has about 150,000 clones, about four fifths appearing once. Sequencing was carried out using peripheral blood. Every receptor here comes from a man aged 18 to 29 with active or convalescent COVID-19. Each CDR3 is given with its conserved first and last residue. The D gene is left open where the match is weak. The size entry is marked missing in some rows and otherwise reads once, few, many or a size class.

cdr3_aa cdr3_nt v_call clone_size d_call j_call
CASSESYPTSGYEQYF TGCGCCAGCAGTGAGTCTTACCCAACATCGGGATACGAGCAGTACTTC TRBV10-2 NA NA TRBJ2-7
CASSLAQETQYF TGTGCCAGCAGTTTAGCGCAAGAGACCCAGTACTTC TRBV27 few NA TRBJ2-5
CASSESTGEGTEAFF TGCGCCAGCAGTGAGTCGACAGGGGAGGGCACTGAAGCTTTCTTT TRBV10-1 NA TRBD1 TRBJ1-1
CSVGGSNYGYTF TGCAGCGTTGGAGGCAGCAACTATGGCTACACCTTC TRBV29-1 once NA TRBJ1-2
CASSPLGQGGEKLFF TGTGCCAGCAGCCCCCTTGGACAGGGAGGTGAAAAACTGTTTTTT TRBV7-8 NA TRBD1 TRBJ1-4
CASSIAGTGVWYGYTF TGTGCCAGTAGTATAGCCGGGACAGGGGTCTGGTATGGCTACACCTTC TRBV19 few TRBD1 TRBJ1-2
CASSDDRVTYGYTF TGTGCCAGCAGTGACGACAGGGTAACCTATGGCTACACCTTC TRBV6-1 NA TRBD1 TRBJ1-2
CASSSAGSTGELFF TGTGCCAGCTCATCCGCAGGGTCCACCGGGGAGCTGTTTTTT TRBV18 NA NA TRBJ2-2
CASSSRLQGRGVRNQPQHF TGTGCCAGCAGTTCCCGTCTCCAGGGAAGGGGTGTGAGGAATCAGCCCCAGCATTTT TRBV6-2/TRBV6-3 NA NA TRBJ1-5
CASSRTSAQLGSGANVLTF TGTGCCAGCTCCCGGACTAGCGCCCAATTAGGCTCTGGGGCCAACGTCCTGACTTTC TRBV7-6 NA TRBD2 TRBJ2-6
CASSLIGGSSGNTIYF TGTGCCAGCAGCTTAATTGGCGGAAGCTCTGGAAACACCATATATTTT TRBV7-3 NA NA TRBJ1-3
CASSLNGALQGLTNEQFF TGCGCCAGCAGCTTGAATGGAGCCCTACAGGGGTTGACCAATGAGCAGTTCTTC TRBV5-1 NA TRBD1 TRBJ2-1
CASSEDRVYEQYF TGTGCCAGCAGTGAGGACAGGGTCTACGAGCAGTACTTC TRBV6-2/TRBV6-3 NA TRBD1 TRBJ2-7
CASSELGTGGTYGYTF TGTGCCAGCAGTGAACTTGGGACAGGGGGCACCTATGGCTACACCTTC TRBV2 NA TRBD1 TRBJ1-2
CASSQAGTSRTYEQYF TGTGCCAGCAGCCAGGCCGGGACTAGCAGAACCTACGAGCAGTACTTC TRBV4-2 NA TRBD2 TRBJ2-7